This entry lists 11 T cell receptor beta chains sequenced from one sample in a study of breast tumors, draining lymph nodes, adjacent tissues. MiXCR, run by TCRdb on the multiplex PCR reads, gives a single entry per CDR3 protein. The table shows 270,000 or so distinct CDR3 sequences, with around 30% occurring only once. Samples came from axillary lymph nodes draining the breast cancer. Sequencing input: axillary lymph node tissue. These receptors came from a female donor with breast cancer. Some clones in this sample may be carry-over from other donors' samples.

A note on this clonotype: This clone may be a read error of a much larger clone one base away. The V gene is TRBV5-1, the J gene TRBJ2-2; TRBD2 matches 11 bases. From germline, CDR1 is SGHRS and CDR2 YFSETQ. The CDR3 extends over 16 amino acids. Unmatched junction bases numbered 8, after V lost 4 bases and J lost 6 bases. The CDR3 region has the DNA TGCGCCAGCAGCCGAACTAGCGGGAGTCACGCCGGGGAGCTGTTTTTT. It specifies CASSRTSGSHAGELFF.

This clonotype was seen more than once but under ten times. This may come from a read error, since a much larger clone is one base off. V usage is TRBV7-9 and J usage is TRBJ1-3, with D possibly TRBD1 on 5 matching bases. Germline V CDR1 and CDR2: SEHNR, FQNEAQ (reference sequence). The CDR3 contains 16 residues. The CDR3 sequence is CAGSLAGGLPGGTIYF. The CDR3 DNA reads as TGTGCCGGCAGCTTAGCGGGGGGGTTACCCGGAGGCACCATATATTTT.

This clonotype was seen just once. Since no conserved phenylalanine or tryptophan closes the CDR3, a read error is the likely cause. The chain recombines TRBV7-2 with TRBJ1-2; D may be TRBD1 (6 bases). The CDR3 has 14 amino acids. V lost 3 bases, J lost 5 bases, and 13 bases lay in between. The germline V gene has CDR1 SGHTA and CDR2 FQGNSA. Written as DNA, the CDR3 is TGTGCCAGCAGCTTTGGGGGGGCGGGTTATGGCTACACCTCC. Translation: CASSFGGAGYGYTS.

Regarding this clonotype: A junction end diverges from the germline sequence, so it may reflect a read error. The chain links TRBV6-2 or TRBV6-3 to TRBJ1-5; TRBD1 aligns across 12 bases. CDR3 size: 19 residues. From germline, CDR1 is MNHEY and CDR2 SVGEGT. CDR3 amino acids: CASSHSTGQGASWDQPQHF. The CDR3 coding sequence is TGTGCCAGCAGTCACTCGACGGGACAGGGGGCTTCCTGGGATCAGCCCCAGCATTTT.

Comment on this clonotype: The junction differs from germline at one of its ends, possibly a read error. This sequence joins TRBV5-1 and TRBJ2-1; D ambiguous. The length of the CDR3 is 12 residues. Germline assignment: CDR1 SGHRS and CDR2 YFSETQ. The CDR3 DNA follows: TGCGCCAGCAGCTTGGTCCGCAATGAGCACTTCTTC. This encodes CASSLVRNEHFF.

This clonotype showed up many times. The J gene is TRBJ2-5, the V gene TRBV5-8; D is uncertain. Germline V gene data show CDR1 as SGHTS and CDR2 as YDEGEE. The CDR3 has 16 residues. Trimming took 0 bases from V and 5 from J, leaving 17 bases between them. The CDR3 is CASSLVRATSRETQYF. The CDR3 DNA follows: TGTGCCAGCAGCTTGGTTCGGGCAACCTCCAGGGAGACCCAGTACTTC. The full variable domain, completed using reference TRBV5-8 and TRBJ2-5, is EAGVTQSPTHLIKTRGQQATLRCSPISGHTSVYWYQQALGLGLQFLLWYDEGEERNRGNFPPRFSGRQFPNYSSELNVNALELEDSALYLCASSLVRATSRETQYFGPGTRLLVL.

This chain joins TRBV15 and TRBJ1-4; 7 bases are a match to TRBD1. The germline CDR1 and CDR2 sequences are LNHNV and YYDKDF (reference sequence). The CDR3 length is 14 residues. After removal of 6 bases from V and 8 bases from J, the junction contained 9 bases not matched to a gene. The CDR3 DNA is TGTGCCACCAGTGGGGGAGACAGGGCCGAAAAACTGTTTTTT. It encodes CATSGGDRAEKLFF.

This clonotype has a handful of counts. With a much larger clone just one base away, this may be a read error. The chain uses TRBV20-1 and TRBJ2-2, with D tentatively TRBD1 or TRBD2 (5 bases each). The CDR3 contains 13 residues. Germline CDR1 reads DFQATT; CDR2 reads SNEGSKA (reference sequence). The CDR3 region has the DNA TGCAGTGCTACTAGCCCGAACACCGGGGCGCTGTTTTTT. This sequence encodes CSATSPNTGALFF.

Ten or more counts support this clonotype. The rearrangement joins TRBV7-3 to TRBJ2-2; 13 bases line up with TRBD2. Losses at the gene ends were 5 bases for V and 6 bases for J; bases not matched to a gene: 6. CDR3 length equals 16 residues. Germline-derived CDR1 and CDR2 are SGHTA and FQGTGA. The chain's CDR3 is CASSPGLAGVSGELFF. CDR3 nucleotides: TGTGCCAGCAGCCCAGGACTAGCGGGAGTGTCCGGGGAGCTGTTTTTT.

This clonotype came up many times. The genes are TRBV24-1 and TRBJ2-3; either TRBD1 or TRBD2 may fit D (5 bases each). The CDR3 runs 16 residues. Germline V gene sequence: CDR1 KGHDR, CDR2 SFDVKD. The V gene lost 5 bases and the J gene lost 1 base, with 15 bases spanning the gap. The DNA of the CDR3 is TGTGCCACCAGTGTCCGGCTGGGACCACGCACAGATACGCAGTATTTT. Protein product: CATSVRLGPRTDTQYF.

There are a few counts of this clonotype. The genes are TRBV27 and TRBJ2-7, with a tentative D call TRBD1 (5 bases). Trimming left V 3 bases short and J 2 bases short, with 14 bases between. The V gene's germline CDR1 is MNHEY and CDR2 SMNVEV (reference sequence). The CDR3 contains 15 residues. The CDR3 spells CASSLVGSGTYEQYF. As DNA, the CDR3 is TGTGCCAGCAGTTTGGTAGGGTCAGGGACCTACGAGCAGTACTTC.